The clone carrying this TCR beta chain was seen a handful of times. Its cognate antigen is unknown. A second PCR of about 6 to 12 cycles used a sample-barcoded 5' primer and a J-beta primer mix. Each cDNA was tagged by a template-switch adaptor containing 12 random nucleotides. TCRdb passed the 5' RACE reads through MiXCR, listing each CDR3 protein once. The sample includes hundreds of thousands of distinct CDR3 sequences, approximately 30% seen only once; the top ten take 15% to 19%. CDR1 DFQATT and CDR2 SNEGSKA come from the germline V gene (reference sequence). Trimming shortened V by 3 bases and J by 4 bases, and 16 bases separated the two germline ends. The CDR3 totals 15 residues. These data are taken from a study of blood T cells in healthy people across ages. Overall study findings and caveats: Comparison with aged donors showed that long-lived donors had more naive CD4+ cells and higher diversity. Donor CMV infection status was unknown, possibly confounding age-related changes in expanded clonotypes. Reliance upon unsorted PBMCs precluded definitive naive versus antigen-experienced comparison.

The chain recombines TRBV20-1 with TRBJ1-3, with no clear D. Material: blood. This receptor was identified in a woman aged 80 or older in good health. In DNA form, the CDR3 reads TGCAGTGCTAGTCCCCCAGGTTCCGGAGGAAACACCATATATTTT. Residues: CSASPPGSGGNTIYF.